The source of this T cell receptor (beta chain) is a study of cytomegalovirus exposure and HLA in healthy donors. Whole-study results and caveats: One cluster of highly shared sequence variants probably arose as a sequencing artifact. Earlier analysis yielded a pattern in which most TCR beta V segments were productive about 90% or about 30% of the time.

The sample holds a few counts of this clone. What it binds is unknown. Per germline, CDR1 SGHDT and CDR2 YYEEEE. This CDR3 region has 14 residues. V lost 4 bases, J lost 7 bases, and 11 bases stayed unmatched. This PCR relied on a set of 60 Vbeta primers and 13 Jbeta primers. Libraries were prepared by immunoSEQ multiplex PCR; TCRdb keeps only in-frame clonotypes and omits some of them. The table shows about 120,000 clones, with roughly 9% occurring only once. Sequencing was performed on PBMCs. The TCR sequence derives from a woman aged 40 to 55 in good health and CMV-seropositive. The chain couples TRBV5-6 to TRBJ2-7; 7 bases align to TRBD1. The CDR3 bases are TGTGCCAGCAGCAAGGAGAGGGGGCTCGGGGAGCAGTACTTC. This translates into CASSKERGLGEQYF.